This T cell receptor beta chain was captured by sequencing in a study of OX40 agonist ivuxolimab in advanced cancers. Study-wide results and caveats: On average, CD8+ T cells had more expanded clones than CD4+.

Blood got drawn at baseline, again on cycle 4 day 1, and then on cycle 7 day 1. This clone has a single count. Its antigen is not identified. Profiling relied on immunoSEQ multiplex PCR, and the TCRdb table lists in-frame clones only, not all of them. The table lists 65,000 or so clones, 82% of them singletons. The CDR3 consists of 14 residues. The junction had 7 bases not matched to a gene; V was cut back by 7 bases and J by 9 bases. Germline assignment: CDR1 LGHNT and CDR2 FRNRAP. The chain carries TRBV12-5 and TRBJ1-6, with TRBD1 matching over 9 bases. This sequence was found in an adult with an advanced solid tumor such as melanoma, head and neck, liver or kidney cancer. The sequenced sample was CD4+ or CD8+ T cells sorted from blood, obtained in a trial of the OX40 agonist ivuxolimab. Here the CDR3 DNA reads TGTGCTAGTGACGCGGGACAGGGTGTTTCACCCCTCCACTTT. Translation gives CASDAGQGVSPLHF. The full variable domain, its missing parts supplied by reference TRBV12-5 and TRBJ1-6, is DARVTQTPRHKVTEMGQEVTMRCQPILGHNTVFWYRQTMMQGLELLAYFRNRAPLDDSGMPKDRFSAEMPDATLATLKIQPSEPRDSAVYFCASDAGQGVSPLHFGNGTRLTVT.